This T cell receptor (beta chain) derives from a study of T cells in Graves' hyperthyroidism and ophthalmopathy. Amplification yielded TCR beta CDR3 regions, with RNA transcripts as the source. Using the HTBI primer set, a first-round RT-PCR was run on the TCR CDR3. TCRdb analysed the multiplex PCR reads with MiXCR anew, one entry per CDR3 protein. The sample lists almost 500,000 distinct CDR3 sequences, less than 25% occurring once. This clonotype was counted only a few times. J gave up 2 bases and V 4 bases, and 9 bases lay outside the gene matches. Per the germline V gene, CDR1 is MDHEN and CDR2 is SYDVKM. The CDR3 has 16 residues.

The specimen sequenced was blood. The V gene is TRBV28, the J gene TRBJ2-3, with 7 nucleotides matching TRBD1. This receptor was identified in a woman aged 70 to 79 with Graves' ophthalmopathy. The CDR3 protein is CASSSPGTDFTDTQYF. CDR3 DNA sequence: TGTGCCAGCAGTTCCCCCGGGACAGACTTCACAGATACGCAGTATTTT.